A selection of T cell receptor beta chains follows, all from one sample in a study of T cell responses to AZD1222 COVID-19 vaccine. Assay used: immunoSEQ multiplex PCR; TCRdb lists only in-frame clones, some missing. The table includes 90,000 to 110,000 clones, roughly 84% detected once. This material consisted of peripheral blood, taken on day 0 of AZD1222 vaccination. These receptor sequences come from an adult in good health. The CDR3 runs from the conserved cysteine through the conserved F or W. The D gene is left open where the match is weak. A clone size is listed for some rows: how often the clone was seen (once, few, many), or a class if it is expanded.

clone size	D gene	V gene	J gene	CDR3 DNA	CDR3 protein
once	NA	TRBV11-2	TRBJ1-2	TGTGCCAGCACCGAGCTGGCACTAACTATGGTCTACACCTTC	CASTELALTMVYTF
NA	TRBD1	TRBV18	TRBJ1-5	TGTGCCAGCTCACCTCAGACAGGGCTTAGCAATCAGCCCCAGCATTTT	CASSPQTGLSNQPQHF
once	TRBD1	TRBV11-1	TRBJ1-6	TGTGCCAGCAGCACCGGGACAGGGGGTTCACCCCTCCACTTT	CASSTGTGGSPLHF
NA	NA	TRBV28	TRBJ1-5	TGTGCCAGCAGTCCCCTCGGCCGGGACGGTTGGTATTTT	CASSPLGRDGWYF
NA	NA	TRBV6-1	TRBJ2-5	TGTGCCAGCAGTGCCCTAGGAGGAGGGGCCCAAGAGACCCAGTACTTC	CASSALGGGAQETQYF
once	TRBD1	TRBV5-4	TRBJ2-5	TGTGCCAGCAGCCTCGTTGGACAGGGGGCCGGAGAGACCCAGTACTTC	CASSLVGQGAGETQYF
NA	NA	TRBV6-5	TRBJ1-5	TGTGCCAGCAGTTACGCAATTGGAAACCAGCCCCAGCATTTT	CASSYAIGNQPQHF
NA	NA	TRBV4-2	TRBJ1-5	TGTGCCAGCAGCCAGTCGGCCGCTTATTATCAGCCCCAGCATTTT	CASSQSAAYYQPQHF
few	NA	TRBV2	TRBJ1-1	TGTGCCAGCATGGCTTCAGCCCACACTGAAGCTTTCTTT	CASMASAHTEAFF
NA	NA	TRBV2	TRBJ1-1	TGTGCCAGCAGCAACTTTGAGAACACTGAAGCTTTCTTT	CASSNFENTEAFF
NA	NA	TRBV7-9	TRBJ1-2	TGTGCCAGCAGCCTCGGGGAAGACTACTATGGCTACACCTTC	CASSLGEDYYGYTF
NA	NA	TRBV6-2/TRBV6-3	TRBJ2-1	TGTGCCAGCAGTTCGTTTAGCCAGGCTGAGCAGTTCTTC	CASSSFSQAEQFF
NA	TRBD1	TRBV4-2	TRBJ1-1	TGTGCCAGCAGCCAAGAAGGGGACAGGGTTACTGAAGCTTTCTTT	CASSQEGDRVTEAFF
NA	NA	TRBV13	TRBJ2-7	TGTGCCAGCCGGTACGGAGCTTCAGGCGAGCAGTACTTC	CASRYGASGEQYF
NA	NA	TRBV4-3	TRBJ1-1	TGCGCCAGCAGCCAATCGTCTGGGGACACTGAAGCTTTCTTT	CASSQSSGDTEAFF
NA	NA	TRBV9	TRBJ1-2	TGTGCCAGCAGCGAACTAGAAATAGCTAACTATGGCTACACCTTC	CASSELEIANYGYTF
NA	NA	TRBV25-1	TRBJ2-4	TGTGCCAGCAGCAGAGTCGGCATTCAGTACTTC	CASSRVGIQYF
NA	NA	TRBV10-2	TRBJ1-3	TGCGCCAGCAGTGGGGGGACAAGTGGAAACACCATATATTTT	CASSGGTSGNTIYF
NA	NA	TRBV3-1/TRBV3-2	TRBJ1-3	TGTGCCAGCAGAGAGGGGGGGGCTGGAAACACCATATATTTT	CASREGGAGNTIYF
NA	NA	TRBV30	TRBJ1-1	TGTGCCTGGAGCTTCGGGCTCGAAGCTTTCTTT	CAWSFGLEAFF
NA	TRBD2	TRBV4-2	TRBJ2-7	TGTGCCAGCAGCCCCCGCGGACTAGCGGGGGGTTACGAGCAGTACTTC	CASSPRGLAGGYEQYF
NA	NA	TRBV28	TRBJ1-1	TGTGCCAGCAGTCTGGGAGGGGTTCAGAACACTGAAGCTTTCTTT	CASSLGGVQNTEAFF
NA	NA	TRBV11-2	TRBJ1-1	TGTGCCAGCAGCACCGGGACAAAACCGAACACTGAAGCTTTCTTT	CASSTGTKPNTEAFF
NA	NA	TRBV28	TRBJ2-1	TGTGCCAGCAGTTTAGCACCATATGAGCAGTTCTTC	CASSLAPYEQFF
NA	TRBD2	TRBV27	TRBJ2-1	TGTGCCAGCAGTGCTAGCGGGAGTAGATTTGAGCAGTTCTTC	CASSASGSRFEQFF
NA	NA	TRBV9	TRBJ2-3	TGTGCCAGCAGCGTACGGAGCGGGAGCACAGATACGCAGTATTTT	CASSVRSGSTDTQYF
once	NA	TRBV5-1	TRBJ2-2	TGCGCCAGCAGCTTGGGATCAGGGACCGGGGAGCTGTTTTTT	CASSLGSGTGELFF
NA	NA	TRBV7-2	TRBJ2-3	TGTGCCAGCAGCTTACGGTCAGGGGCCCGCGGGCTGGCAAATACGCAGTATTTT	CASSLRSGARGLANTQYF
NA	TRBD1	TRBV5-3	TRBJ1-1	TGTGCCAGAAGCACCCGGGACAGGGGGCGCGGAACTGAAGCTTTCTTT	CARSTRDRGRGTEAFF
NA	NA	TRBV6-5	TRBJ1-2	TGTGCCAGCAGTAAGGACGGCCATAACTATGGCTACACCTTC	CASSKDGHNYGYTF